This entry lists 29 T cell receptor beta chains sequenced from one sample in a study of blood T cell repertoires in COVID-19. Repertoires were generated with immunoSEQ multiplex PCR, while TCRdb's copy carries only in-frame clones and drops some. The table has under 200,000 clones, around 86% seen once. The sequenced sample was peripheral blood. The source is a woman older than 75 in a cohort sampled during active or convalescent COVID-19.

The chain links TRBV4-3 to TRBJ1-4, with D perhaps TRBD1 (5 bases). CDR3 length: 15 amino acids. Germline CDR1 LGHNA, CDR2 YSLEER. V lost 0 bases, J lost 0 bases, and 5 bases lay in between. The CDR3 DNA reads TGCGCCAGCAGCCAAGAAGGGGCAACTAATGAAAAACTGTTTTTT. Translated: CASSQEGATNEKLFF.

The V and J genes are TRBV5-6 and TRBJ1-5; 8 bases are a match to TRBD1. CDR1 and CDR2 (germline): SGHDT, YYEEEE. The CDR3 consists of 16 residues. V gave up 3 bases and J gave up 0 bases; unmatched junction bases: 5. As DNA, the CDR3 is TGTGCCAGCAGCTGGGGGACAGGCCATAGCAATCAGCCCCAGCATTTT. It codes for CASSWGTGHSNQPQHF.

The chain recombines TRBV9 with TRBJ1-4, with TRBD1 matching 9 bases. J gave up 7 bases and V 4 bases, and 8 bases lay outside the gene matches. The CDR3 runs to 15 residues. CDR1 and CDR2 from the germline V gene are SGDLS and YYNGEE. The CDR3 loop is CASSLAPGQGEKLFF. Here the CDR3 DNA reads TGTGCCAGCAGCCTCGCGCCGGGACAGGGTGAAAAACTGTTTTTT. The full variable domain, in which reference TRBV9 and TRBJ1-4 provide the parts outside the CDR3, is DSGVTQTPKHLITATGQRVTLRCSPRSGDLSVYWYQQSLDQGLQFLIQYYNGEERAKGNILERFSAQQFPDLHSELNLSSLELGDSALYFCASSLAPGQGEKLFFGSGTQLSVL.

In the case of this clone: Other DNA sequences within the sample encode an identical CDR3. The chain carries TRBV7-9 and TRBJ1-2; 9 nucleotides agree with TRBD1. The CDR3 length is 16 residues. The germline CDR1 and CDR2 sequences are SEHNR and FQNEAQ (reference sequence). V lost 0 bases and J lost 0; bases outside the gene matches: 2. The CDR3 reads CASSLAGTGSNYGYTF. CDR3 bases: TGTGCCAGCAGCTTAGCCGGGACAGGGTCTAACTATGGCTACACCTTC.

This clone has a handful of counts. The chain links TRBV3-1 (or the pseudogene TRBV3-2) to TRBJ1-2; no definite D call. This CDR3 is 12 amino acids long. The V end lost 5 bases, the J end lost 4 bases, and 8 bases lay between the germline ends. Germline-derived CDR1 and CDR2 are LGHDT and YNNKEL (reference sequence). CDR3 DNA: TGTGCCAGCAGCGAGCCCGGCTATGGCTACACCTTC. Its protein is CASSEPGYGYTF.

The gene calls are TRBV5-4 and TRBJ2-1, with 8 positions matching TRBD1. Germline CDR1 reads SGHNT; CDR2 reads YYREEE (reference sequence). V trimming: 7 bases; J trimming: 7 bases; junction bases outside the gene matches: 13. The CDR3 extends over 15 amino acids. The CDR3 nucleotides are TGTGCCAGCGCCCGGAAACAGGGGGGATCTAATGAGCAGTTCTTC. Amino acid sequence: CASARKQGGSNEQFF.

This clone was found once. CDR3 coding DNA: TGTGCCAGCAGGGGGACAGGGGACAATGAGCAGTTCTTC. It is translated as CASRGTGDNEQFF. The rearrangement links TRBV11-2 to TRBJ2-1, with 10 bases fitting TRBD1. The CDR3 spans 13 residues. After removal of 6 bases from V and 5 bases from J, the junction contained 1 base not matched to a gene. Per the germline V gene, CDR1 is SGHAT and CDR2 is FQNNGV.

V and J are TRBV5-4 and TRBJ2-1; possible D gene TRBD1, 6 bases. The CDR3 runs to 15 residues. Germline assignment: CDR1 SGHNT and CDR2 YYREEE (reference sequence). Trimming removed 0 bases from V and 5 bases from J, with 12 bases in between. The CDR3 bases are TGTGCCAGCAGCTTGGACAGGGAACCTCACAATGAGCAGTTCTTC. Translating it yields CASSLDREPHNEQFF.

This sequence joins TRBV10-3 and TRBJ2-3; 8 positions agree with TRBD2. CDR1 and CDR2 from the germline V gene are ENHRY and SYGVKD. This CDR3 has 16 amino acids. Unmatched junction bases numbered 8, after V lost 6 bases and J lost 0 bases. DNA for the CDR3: TGTGCCATCAGGGCGGCTAGCGGGCTTAGCACAGATACGCAGTATTTT. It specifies CAIRAASGLSTDTQYF.

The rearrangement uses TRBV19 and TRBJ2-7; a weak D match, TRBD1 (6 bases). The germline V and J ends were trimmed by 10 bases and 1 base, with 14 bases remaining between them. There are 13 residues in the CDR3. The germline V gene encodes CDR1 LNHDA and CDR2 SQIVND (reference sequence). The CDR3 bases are TGTGCCACTCCCGAGACAGGATCCTACGAGCAGTACTTC. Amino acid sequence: CATPETGSYEQYF.

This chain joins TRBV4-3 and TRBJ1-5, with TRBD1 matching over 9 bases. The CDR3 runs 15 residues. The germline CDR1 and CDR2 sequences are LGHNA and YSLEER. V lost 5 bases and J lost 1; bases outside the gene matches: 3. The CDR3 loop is CASSSGTGSNQPQHF. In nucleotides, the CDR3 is TGCGCCAGCAGCTCGGGGACAGGGAGCAATCAGCCCCAGCATTTT.

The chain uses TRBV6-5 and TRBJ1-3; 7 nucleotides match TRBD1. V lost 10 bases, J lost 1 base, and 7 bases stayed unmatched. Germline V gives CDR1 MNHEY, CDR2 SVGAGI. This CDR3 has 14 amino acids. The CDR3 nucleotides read TGTGCCACCAGGACAGGCCTTTCTGGAAACACCATATATTTT. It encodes CATRTGLSGNTIYF.

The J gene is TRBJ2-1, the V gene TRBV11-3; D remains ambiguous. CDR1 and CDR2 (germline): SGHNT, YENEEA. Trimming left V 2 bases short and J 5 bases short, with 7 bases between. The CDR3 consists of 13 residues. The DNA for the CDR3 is TGTGCCAGCAGCTTATCTGTAGACAATGAGCAGTTCTTC. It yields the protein CASSLSVDNEQFF.

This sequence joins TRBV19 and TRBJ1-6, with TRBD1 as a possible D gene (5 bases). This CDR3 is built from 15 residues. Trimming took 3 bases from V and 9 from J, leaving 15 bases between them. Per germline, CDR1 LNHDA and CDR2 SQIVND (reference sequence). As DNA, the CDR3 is TGTGCCAGTAGTATGCCCCAGGGCAGAAGTTCACCCCTCCACTTT. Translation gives CASSMPQGRSSPLHF.

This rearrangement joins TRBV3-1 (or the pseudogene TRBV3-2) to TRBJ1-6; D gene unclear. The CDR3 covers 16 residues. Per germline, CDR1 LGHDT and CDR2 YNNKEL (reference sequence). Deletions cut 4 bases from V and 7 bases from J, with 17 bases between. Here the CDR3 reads CASSPYPGSLNSPLHF. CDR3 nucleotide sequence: TGTGCCAGCAGCCCATATCCGGGTTCCCTCAATTCACCCCTCCACTTT.

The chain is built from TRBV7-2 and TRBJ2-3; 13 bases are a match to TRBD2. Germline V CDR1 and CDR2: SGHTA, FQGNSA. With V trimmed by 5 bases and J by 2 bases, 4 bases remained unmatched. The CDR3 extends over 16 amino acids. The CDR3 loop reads CASSPGLAGATDTQYF. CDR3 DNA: TGTGCCAGCAGCCCAGGACTAGCGGGAGCCACAGATACGCAGTATTTT.

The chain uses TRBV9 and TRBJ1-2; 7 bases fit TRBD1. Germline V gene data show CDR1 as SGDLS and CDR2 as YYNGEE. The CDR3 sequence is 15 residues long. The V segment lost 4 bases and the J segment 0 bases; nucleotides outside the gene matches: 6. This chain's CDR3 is CASSTGTDTNYGYTF. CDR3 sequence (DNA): TGTGCCAGCAGCACCGGGACAGACACTAACTATGGCTACACCTTC.

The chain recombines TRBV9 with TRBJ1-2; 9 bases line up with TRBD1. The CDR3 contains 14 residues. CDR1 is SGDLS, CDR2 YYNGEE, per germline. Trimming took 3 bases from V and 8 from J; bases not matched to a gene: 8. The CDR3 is CASSASQGASGYTF. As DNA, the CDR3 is TGTGCCAGCAGCGCTTCACAGGGGGCATCGGGCTACACCTTC.

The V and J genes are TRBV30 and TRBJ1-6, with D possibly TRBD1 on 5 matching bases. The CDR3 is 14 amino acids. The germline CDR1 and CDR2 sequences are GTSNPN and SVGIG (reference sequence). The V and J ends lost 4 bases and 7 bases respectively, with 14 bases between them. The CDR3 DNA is TGTGCCTGGATCCGCGCAGGGCAAAATTCACCCCTCCACTTT. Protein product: CAWIRAGQNSPLHF.

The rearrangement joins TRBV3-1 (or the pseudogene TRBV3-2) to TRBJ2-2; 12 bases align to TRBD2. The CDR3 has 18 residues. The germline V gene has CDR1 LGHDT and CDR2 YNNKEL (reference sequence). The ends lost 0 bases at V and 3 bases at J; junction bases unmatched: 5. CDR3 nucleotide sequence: TGTGCCAGCAGCCAAGATGGGACTAGCGGGCAGTACACCGGGGAGCTGTTTTTT. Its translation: CASSQDGTSGQYTGELFF.

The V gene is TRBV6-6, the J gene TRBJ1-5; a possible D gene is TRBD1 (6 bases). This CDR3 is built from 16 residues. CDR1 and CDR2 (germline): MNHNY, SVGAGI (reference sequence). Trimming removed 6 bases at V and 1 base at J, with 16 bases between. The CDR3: CASSHGQYNSNQPQHF. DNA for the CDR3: TGTGCCAGCAGCCATGGACAGTATAACAGCAATCAGCCCCAGCATTTT.

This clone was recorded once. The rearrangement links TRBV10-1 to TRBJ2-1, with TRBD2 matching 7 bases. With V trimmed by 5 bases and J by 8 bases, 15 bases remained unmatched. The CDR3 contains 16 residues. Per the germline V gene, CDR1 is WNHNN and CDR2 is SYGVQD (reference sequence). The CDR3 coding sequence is TGCGCCAGCAGTAAGACTAGCCGGGCTTCGAGGGATGAGCAGTTCTTC. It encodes CASSKTSRASRDEQFF.

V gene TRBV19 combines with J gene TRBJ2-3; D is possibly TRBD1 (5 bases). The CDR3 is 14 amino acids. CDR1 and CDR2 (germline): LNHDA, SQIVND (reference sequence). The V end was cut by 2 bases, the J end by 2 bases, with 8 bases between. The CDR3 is CASSIRTNTDTQYF. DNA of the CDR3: TGTGCCAGTAGTATAAGGACAAACACAGATACGCAGTATTTT.

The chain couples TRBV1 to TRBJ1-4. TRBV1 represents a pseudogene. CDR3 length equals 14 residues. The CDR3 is CTSRRSWRREKLFF. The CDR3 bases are TGCACCAGCAGACGGTCATGGAGGCGTGAAAAACTGTTTTTT.

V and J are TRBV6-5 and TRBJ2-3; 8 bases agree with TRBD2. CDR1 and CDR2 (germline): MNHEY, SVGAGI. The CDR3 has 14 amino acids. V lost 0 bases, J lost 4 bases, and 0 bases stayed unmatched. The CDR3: CASSYSGRADTQYF. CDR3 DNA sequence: TGTGCCAGCAGTTACTCCGGGAGGGCAGATACGCAGTATTTT.

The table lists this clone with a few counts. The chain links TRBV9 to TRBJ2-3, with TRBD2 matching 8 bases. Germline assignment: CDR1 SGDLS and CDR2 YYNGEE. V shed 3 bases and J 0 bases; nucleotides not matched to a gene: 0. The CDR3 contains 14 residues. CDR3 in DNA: TGTGCCAGCAGCGGCGGGGGGAGCACAGATACGCAGTATTTT. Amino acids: CASSGGGSTDTQYF. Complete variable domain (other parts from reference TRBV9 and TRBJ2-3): DSGVTQTPKHLITATGQRVTLRCSPRSGDLSVYWYQQSLDQGLQFLIQYYNGEERAKGNILERFSAQQFPDLHSELNLSSLELGDSALYFCASSGGGSTDTQYFGPGTRLTVL.

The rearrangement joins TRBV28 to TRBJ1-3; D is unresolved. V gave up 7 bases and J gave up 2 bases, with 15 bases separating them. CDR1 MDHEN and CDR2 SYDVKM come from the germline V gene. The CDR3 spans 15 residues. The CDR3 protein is CASTTTMFTGNTIYF. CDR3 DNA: TGTGCCAGCACCACTACAATGTTCACTGGAAACACCATATATTTT.

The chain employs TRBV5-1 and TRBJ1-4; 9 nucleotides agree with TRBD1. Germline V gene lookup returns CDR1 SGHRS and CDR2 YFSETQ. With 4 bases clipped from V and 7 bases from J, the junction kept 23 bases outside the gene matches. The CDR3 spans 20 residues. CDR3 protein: CASSPGGGQGIFGLREKLFF. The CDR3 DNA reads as TGCGCCAGCAGCCCGGGTGGGGGACAGGGCATCTTCGGTCTTCGTGAAAAACTGTTTTTT.

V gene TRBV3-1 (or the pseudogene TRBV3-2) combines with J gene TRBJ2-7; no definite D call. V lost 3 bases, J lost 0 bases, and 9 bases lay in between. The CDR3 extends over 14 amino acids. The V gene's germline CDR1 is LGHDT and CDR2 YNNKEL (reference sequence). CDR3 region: CASSHTASSYEQYV. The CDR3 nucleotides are TGTGCCAGCAGCCATACGGCTAGCTCCTACGAGCAGTACGTC.